This is a list of T cell receptor beta chains from one sample in a study of blood T cells in healthy people across ages. From the 5' RACE reads, TCRdb called clonotypes with MiXCR, one entry per CDR3 protein. The data show 600,000 to 850,000 distinct CDR3 sequences, roughly 25% seen once. A further study also used this sample, focusing on T cells of mothers and their children.

The sequencing sample was made of blood. These receptors came from a boy aged 5-17 years in good health. Each CDR3 is given with its conserved first and last residue. The order of the fields is clone size, V gene, CDR3 protein. Rows may omit the clone size; those that give it use once, few, many or a size class.

>NA|TRBV20-1
CSARAPQLERYEQYF
>few|TRBV29-1
CSTSGQVNTEAFF
>NA|TRBV7-8
CASSTVLSPRSSYEQYF
>NA|TRBV7-6
CASSARSGSISYNEQFF
>NA|TRBV29-1
CSVQRAGGGNGYTF
>NA|TRBV7-9
CASSLSGANEQFF
>few|TRBV5-1
CASMTGTVGDEQFF
>few|TRBV4-3
CASSHRTSRETQYF
>NA|TRBV12-3/TRBV12-4
CASSHPLLRDNEQFF
>NA|TRBV29-1
CSVEVSRGRGDGYTF
>NA|TRBV29-1
CSVETQRGSYGGYTF
>few|TRBV29-1
CSVQENSGNTIYF
>NA|TRBV6-6
CASTQGSGANVLTF
>NA|TRBV6-2/TRBV6-3
CASGPGASGGEQETQYF
>few|TRBV7-8
CASSLLAGESDYEQYF
>NA|TRBV7-8
CASSFTPGQGGGNQPQHF
>NA|TRBV29-1
CSPGRIQETQYF
>NA|TRBV4-3
CASSQELAQTDTQYF
>NA|TRBV7-9
CASSLFPTGQYQETQYF
>few|TRBV7-9
CASSPYRDGPHAGYTF
>few|TRBV11-2
CASRAAVGKMEQYF
>NA|TRBV27
CASSLIPVNEQFF
>few|TRBV20-1
CSAAPGLAGGEQFF
>few|TRBV29-1
CSAFDRGGTEAFF
>few|TRBV7-3
CASSLGDPGYNEQFF
>NA|TRBV12-3/TRBV12-4
CASSPNGGAGNIQYF
>few|TRBV20-1
CSARGDPDHEQYF
>many|TRBV7-6
CASSFGLVSDTQYF
>few|TRBV27
CASSATSPHSGANVLTF
>NA|TRBV29-1
CSVEGVIPPQETQYF
>NA|TRBV6-4
CASSDTGLATDTQYF
>NA|TRBV3-1
CASSDLGTGQETQYF
>few|TRBV5-1
CASSLQGASETQYF
>NA|TRBV12-3/TRBV12-4
CASSPSEASYEQYF
>few|TRBV4-1
CASSLGPPLSGANVLTF
>NA|TRBV29-1
CSVVVSGANYGYTF
>NA|TRBV7-2
CASSPFREGYGYTF
>NA|TRBV7-2
CASSSWTMRGIQYF
>few|TRBV11-2
CASSLGYRGDSPLHF
>NA|TRBV20-1
CSALRDYLKETQYF
>NA|TRBV29-1
CSVGLIAKNIQYF
>few|TRBV21-1
CASSKPRATVGYTF
>NA|TRBV7-9
CASSPEGSQYEQYF
>NA|TRBV5-1
CASSFVASRGHYEQYF
>NA|TRBV27
CASKGLARYNEQFF